These 9 T cell receptor beta chains were sequenced from one sample in a study of blood T cell repertoires in COVID-19. Profiling relied on immunoSEQ multiplex PCR, and the TCRdb table lists in-frame clones only, not all of them. The sample yields 150,000 to 200,000 clones, roughly 83% seen once. The sample comprised peripheral blood. The receptors derive from a human donor in a cohort sampled during active COVID-19.

This chain joins TRBV7-8 and TRBJ2-7; D ambiguous. Germline values: CDR1 SGHVS, CDR2 FQNEAQ. V was pared by 1 base and J by 3 bases, with 7 bases between. The CDR3 has 13 amino acids. The CDR3 nucleotides are TGTGCCAGCAGCTTAGAGGAGCGCTACGAGCAGTACTTC. Translation: CASSLEERYEQYF.

This sequence joins TRBV27 and TRBJ2-3; TRBD2 is a possible D gene (6 bases). V was shortened by 4 bases and J by 6 bases, with 11 bases between the two germline ends. The CDR3 is 13 amino acids. Germline CDR1 and CDR2: MNHEY and SMNVEV (reference sequence). The CDR3 region has the DNA TGTGCCAGCAGTTGGTTTGCGGGGGATACGCAGTATTTT. This encodes CASSWFAGDTQYF.

The chain uses TRBV19 and TRBJ2-5; TRBD2 matches at 10 bases. The CDR3 loop spans 13 amino acids. After removal of 6 bases from V and 5 bases from J, the junction contained 3 bases not matched to a gene. Germline CDR1 and CDR2: LNHDA and SQIVND (reference sequence). CDR3 bases: TGTGCCAGTAGCCCGGGACTAGCGGAGACCCAGTACTTC. Its translation: CASSPGLAETQYF.

This rearrangement joins TRBV19 to TRBJ1-2; D gene unclear. Germline-derived CDR1 and CDR2 are LNHDA and SQIVND (reference sequence). Deletions cut 1 base from V and 1 base from J, with 13 bases between. The CDR3 sequence is 16 residues long. The DNA of the CDR3 is TGTGCCAGTAGTATAGCACGTTTCGCCAGTAACTATGGCTACACCTTC. Its translation: CASSIARFASNYGYTF.

V is TRBV4-1 and J is TRBJ1-6, with 12 bases lining up with TRBD1. Per germline, CDR1 MGHRA and CDR2 YSYEKL. After removal of 1 base from V and 6 bases from J, the junction contained 7 bases not matched to a gene. The CDR3 runs to 18 residues. This CDR3 is CASSQAPGTGGSNSPLHF. The DNA of the CDR3 is TGCGCCAGCAGCCAAGCTCCCGGGACAGGGGGCTCTAATTCACCCCTCCACTTT.

The chain recombines TRBV6-6 with TRBJ1-2, with 11 nucleotides matching TRBD1. The CDR3 has 17 residues. The V segment lost 5 bases and the J segment 4 bases; nucleotides outside the gene matches: 12. Germline lookup yields CDR1 MNHNY and CDR2 SVGAGI (reference sequence). CDR3 sequence (DNA): TGTGCCAGCAGTCCAGTGAGGGACAGGGGGTTGAGCTATGGCTACACCTTC. Protein product: CASSPVRDRGLSYGYTF.

The V and J genes are TRBV20-1 and TRBJ1-2; D call uncertain. CDR3 length: 14 amino acids. Germline V gives CDR1 DFQATT, CDR2 SNEGSKA (reference sequence). With 3 bases removed from V and 8 bases from J, the gap between germline ends came to 19 bases. The CDR3 spells CSASGSQTGWGYTF. As DNA, the CDR3 is TGCAGTGCTAGTGGCAGCCAAACGGGGTGGGGCTACACCTTC.

The rearrangement uses TRBV25-1 and TRBJ2-7; D is undetermined. Trimming removed 8 bases from V and 5 bases from J, with 13 bases in between. Germline V lookup: CDR1 MGHDK, CDR2 SYGVNS. CDR3 size: 12 residues. CDR3 amino acids: CASARGVDEQYF. Here the CDR3 DNA reads TGTGCCAGCGCTCGCGGCGTTGACGAGCAGTACTTC.

CDR3 in DNA: TGCGCCAGCAGCCCTCGCACCGGGGAGCTGTTTTTT. Its translation: CASSPRTGELFF. The gene calls are TRBV5-1 and TRBJ2-2; no reliable D call. Germline loops: CDR1 SGHRS, CDR2 YFSETQ. The CDR3 extends over 12 amino acids. Between the trimmed V and J ends, which lost 4 bases and 4 bases, there was a span of 5 bases. Full variable domain (outside the CDR3, taken from reference TRBV5-1 and TRBJ2-2): KAGVTQTPRYLIKTRGQQVTLSCSPISGHRSVSWYQQTPGQGLQFLFEYFSETQRNKGNFPGRFSGRQFSNSRSEMNVSTLELGDSALYLCASSPRTGELFFGEGSRLTVL.